Listed below are T cell receptor beta chains from one sample, sequenced in a study of T-cell memory formation after mild COVID-19. One entry per CDR3 protein, called by TCRdb with MiXCR from the 5' RACE reads. The sample lists roughly 250,000 distinct CDR3 sequences; around 17% were seen once. The material sequenced was PBMCs or a T cell subset sorted from them (not recorded which). These receptors originate from a man between 18 and 35 years old who had mild COVID-19 (a few samples of this study predate the infection). Cell type and time point are not known. The conserved cysteine and the conserved F or W are not part of the CDR3 here.

CDR3 protein: ASSLGWDTYTEAF
V gene: TRBV5-1

CDR3 protein: ASSMTPDWFYGYT
V gene: TRBV28

CDR3 protein: ATSGGHPFYGYT
V gene: TRBV24-1

CDR3 protein: ASSLPAYLGGSYGYT
V gene: TRBV28

CDR3 protein: ASYVQNTGELF
V gene: TRBV6-5

CDR3 protein: ASSYEARVLQQPQH
V gene: TRBV6-2/TRBV6-3

CDR3 protein: ASSLNAANSQF
V gene: TRBV7-2

CDR3 protein: ASSSRESNTGELF
V gene: TRBV5-5

CDR3 protein: ASTLPGLYGYT
V gene: TRBV12-3/TRBV12-4

CDR3 protein: ASSFGQGNNSPLH
V gene: TRBV12-3/TRBV12-4

CDR3 protein: ASSKERGMAEAF
V gene: TRBV21-1

CDR3 protein: ASSFASSSYNEQF
V gene: TRBV5-1

CDR3 protein: ASRDLPSSYNSPLH
V gene: TRBV6-5